This paragraph covers one T cell receptor beta chain sequence. The sample belongs to a study of graft-versus-host responses after intestinal transplantation. For the study at large: For 3 to 4 years after anti-thymocyte globulin induction, all recipients took tacrolimus and steroids.

Using immunoSEQ multiplex PCR, the repertoire was profiled, and TCRdb retains in-frame clones only, with some absent. The sample yields tens of thousands of clones, roughly nine tenths seen once. The CDR3 loop spans 15 amino acids. Germline V gene lookup returns CDR1 MGHRA and CDR2 YSYEKL. After removal of 3 bases from V and 8 bases from J, the junction contained 7 bases not matched to a gene. The sequence derives from a human patient who received an intestinal transplant, so some T cells may come from the graft donor. This chain links TRBV4-1 with TRBJ2-2; 9 bases agree with TRBD1. Sequenced material: PBMCs, taken about 430 days after intestinal transplantation. CDR3: CASSHPRTGEGELFF. In DNA form, the CDR3 reads TGCGCCAGCAGCCATCCCCGGACAGGGGAAGGGGAGCTGTTTTTT.